The 21 T cell receptor beta chains in this list originate from one sample, sequenced in a study of CD8 T cells in Susac syndrome. Random hexamers were used to reverse transcribe an amount of about 0.5 to 1 ug RNA. TCRdb ran MiXCR on the immunoSEQ multiplex PCR reads and lists one entry per CDR3 protein. The table shows more than 85,000 distinct CDR3 sequences, with 95% to 98% occurring only once. Specimen: CD4+ T cells from PBMCs. These receptors were collected from a human donor in good health.

The chain links TRBV3-1 to TRBJ2-3; TRBD2 matches at 8 bases. The ends lost 3 bases at V and 5 bases at J; junction bases unmatched: 7. This CDR3 is 15 amino acids long. CDR1 is LGHDT, CDR2 YNNKEL, per germline (reference sequence). CDR3 amino acids: CASSHLRGEGDTQYF. CDR3 in DNA: TGTGCCAGCAGCCATCTGCGGGGGGAGGGAGATACGCAGTATTTT.

The V gene is TRBV6-2 or TRBV6-3, the J gene TRBJ1-1; no definite D call. Trimming removed 7 bases at V and 5 bases at J, with 14 bases between. The CDR3 loop spans 13 amino acids. Germline V gene lookup returns CDR1 MNHEY and CDR2 SVGEGT. The CDR3 reads CASNRGGETEAFF. CDR3 nucleotide sequence: TGTGCCAGCAATCGGGGTGGAGAGACTGAAGCTTTCTTT.

The chain combines TRBV28 with TRBJ1-2; no firm D call. Trimming shortened V by 6 bases and J by 2 bases, and 4 bases separated the two germline ends. The CDR3 totals 11 residues. The germline V gene encodes CDR1 MDHEN and CDR2 SYDVKM. The CDR3 DNA is TGTGCCAGCAGCCGGAACTATGGCTACACCTTC. It is translated as CASSRNYGYTF.

The genes are TRBV7-9 and TRBJ2-5, with a weak D call TRBD1 (6 bases). Germline values: CDR1 SEHNR, CDR2 FQNEAQ (reference sequence). The CDR3 runs to 13 residues. Trimming cost V 7 bases and J 5 bases, with 14 bases left between them. The CDR3 loop reads CASNDRSSETQYF. The CDR3, as DNA: TGTGCCAGCAACGACAGGTCATCTGAGACCCAGTACTTC.

V is TRBV7-9 and J is TRBJ1-5, with 8 bases matching TRBD1. From germline, CDR1 is SEHNR and CDR2 FQNEAQ (reference sequence). The V gene end was trimmed by 5 bases and the J gene end by 3 bases; junction bases not matched to a gene: 3. The CDR3 consists of 14 residues. The DNA of the CDR3 is TGTGCCAGCAGCACGGGACAGGTCAATCAGCCCCAGCATTTT. Its translation is CASSTGQVNQPQHF.

The chain links TRBV5-1 to TRBJ2-4, with 7 nucleotides matching TRBD1. Germline-derived CDR1 and CDR2 are SGHRS and YFSETQ. The length of the CDR3 is 15 residues. The trim removed 4 bases at V and 6 bases at J, leaving 10 bases unmatched. The CDR3 DNA follows: TGCGCCAGCAGCCTCGACAGGGCCTCAGGAAACATTCAGTACTTC. Protein: CASSLDRASGNIQYF.

The CDR3, as DNA: TGTGCCAGCAGTGCCCCGGGGCGCCAAGAGACCCAGTACTTC. Translating gives CASSAPGRQETQYF. The chain recombines TRBV25-1 with TRBJ2-5, with D perhaps being TRBD1 or TRBD2 (5 bases each). The V and J ends lost 4 bases and 1 base respectively, with 10 bases between them. CDR1 MGHDK and CDR2 SYGVNS come from the germline V gene. The CDR3 runs to 14 residues.

V gene TRBV16 combines with J gene TRBJ2-7; tentatively, D is TRBD1 (5 bases). The CDR3 contains 13 residues. CDR1 is KGHSY and CDR2 is FQNENV in the germline V gene. Trimming left V 2 bases short and J 7 bases short, with 12 bases between. The CDR3 DNA reads TGTGCCAGCAGCCAACGGGTTCCAGGGGAGCAGTACTTC. Translation gives CASSQRVPGEQYF. Complete variable domain (other parts from reference TRBV16 and TRBJ2-7): GEEVAQTPKHLVRGEGQKAKLYCAPIKGHSYVFWYQQVLKNEFKFLISFQNENVFDETGMPKERFSAKCLPNSPCSLEIQATKLEDSAVYFCASSQRVPGEQYFGPGTRLTVT.

The V and J genes are TRBV7-2 and TRBJ2-1; possible D gene TRBD1, 7 bases. The CDR3 runs to 13 residues. The V end was cut by 8 bases, the J end by 7 bases, with 15 bases between. The germline V gene encodes CDR1 SGHTA and CDR2 FQGNSA. The CDR3, as DNA: TGTGCCAGCCGACTAGGGGGCCGGAATGAGCAGTTCTTC. Amino acids: CASRLGGRNEQFF.

V gene TRBV18 combines with J gene TRBJ1-5, with D maybe TRBD1 (6 bases). Between the trimmed V and J ends, which lost 2 bases and 5 bases, there was a span of 16 bases. The length of the CDR3 is 16 residues. CDR1 and CDR2 (germline): KGHSH, LQKENI. CDR3 nucleotide sequence: TGTGCCAGCTCACCAGGGAGTCAGGGGCGTGATCAGCCCCAGCATTTT. It codes for CASSPGSQGRDQPQHF.

This chain connects TRBV3-1 to TRBJ2-7; 8 nucleotides match TRBD2. The CDR3 is 17 residues long. The germline V gene has CDR1 LGHDT and CDR2 YNNKEL (reference sequence). V lost 0 bases, J lost 5 bases, and 12 bases stayed unmatched. The CDR3 bases are TGTGCCAGCAGCCAAGATCTTGTCGGCGGGGGGCGGAACGAGCAGTACTTC. Its protein product is CASSQDLVGGGRNEQYF.

V usage is TRBV11-1 and J usage is TRBJ2-2; D is undetermined. The CDR3 is 15 amino acids. Per germline, CDR1 SGHAT and CDR2 FQDESV (reference sequence). The ends were cut back, 3 bases at V and 4 bases at J, with 12 bases in the middle. CDR3 loop: CASSFQGPSTGELFF. CDR3 bases: TGTGCCAGCAGCTTCCAAGGGCCCAGCACCGGGGAGCTGTTTTTT.

V usage is TRBV24-1 and J usage is TRBJ2-7, with 8 bases matching TRBD1. The CDR3 length is 15 residues. Germline values: CDR1 KGHDR, CDR2 SFDVKD. The J segment lost 0 bases and the V segment lost 2 bases, leaving 2 bases of the junction unmatched. CDR3 sequence (DNA): TGTGCCACCAGTGATTCCGGGACAGGCTCCTACGAGCAGTACTTC. Translation gives CATSDSGTGSYEQYF.

This chain joins TRBV15 and TRBJ2-2; 11 bases agree with TRBD2. Germline trimming cut 4 bases from V and 1 base from J; bases unmatched to any gene: 8. The CDR3 totals 18 residues. Germline V gene sequence: CDR1 LNHNV, CDR2 YYDKDF (reference sequence). Here the CDR3 DNA reads TGTGCCACCAGCATCGTTAGCGGGAGGGTCGTGAACACCGGGGAGCTGTTTTTT. The encoded protein is CATSIVSGRVVNTGELFF.

The chain uses TRBV3-1 and TRBJ2-5; D might be TRBD2 (5 bases). The CDR3 runs 14 residues. CDR1 is LGHDT, CDR2 YNNKEL, per germline (reference sequence). Trimming shortened V by 6 bases and J by 4 bases, and 15 bases separated the two germline ends. The CDR3 nucleotides are TGTGCCAGCAGTCTATCACGGGAAGGAGAGACCCAGTACTTC. Translating it yields CASSLSREGETQYF.

The chain joins TRBV6-2 or TRBV6-3 to TRBJ2-3; TRBD2 matches 7 bases. In germline, CDR1 is MNHEY, CDR2 SVGEGT. V was pared by 2 bases and J by 0 bases, with 2 bases of the junction left unmatched. The CDR3 spans 15 residues. CDR3 region: CASSYRRGSTDTQYF. The CDR3 DNA follows: TGTGCCAGCAGTTACCGGCGGGGGAGCACAGATACGCAGTATTTT.

The chain has TRBV20-1 and TRBJ2-1; D uncertain. With 3 bases removed from V and 0 bases from J, the gap between germline ends came to 9 bases. The CDR3 is 14 residues long. The V gene's germline CDR1 is DFQATT and CDR2 SNEGSKA (reference sequence). This chain's CDR3 is CSARTLSSYNEQFF. The CDR3 nucleotides are TGCAGTGCTAGGACGCTGAGCTCCTACAATGAGCAGTTCTTC.

This clonotype was observed once. V usage is TRBV12-3 or TRBV12-4 and J usage is TRBJ2-3; TRBD2 matches 10 bases. The V and J ends lost 8 bases and 3 bases, in that order; junction bases with no gene match: 14. This CDR3 has 17 amino acids. The CDR3 here is CASVTASGRKGTDTQYF. CDR3 DNA sequence: TGTGCCAGCGTTACGGCTAGCGGGAGAAAGGGGACAGATACGCAGTATTTT.

CDR3 DNA: TGTGCCAGCAGCCCCTTGGAGGGACGACTGTTTTTT. Residues: CASSPLEGRLFF. The rearrangement uses TRBV3-1 and TRBJ1-4; maybe TRBD1 (5 bases). Per germline, CDR1 LGHDT and CDR2 YNNKEL (reference sequence). This CDR3 is built from 12 residues. The V end lost 4 bases, the J end lost 13 bases, and 13 bases lay between the germline ends.

The chain has TRBV3-1 and TRBJ2-2; no clear D gene. Trimming removed 0 bases from V and 6 bases from J, with 8 bases in between. This CDR3 has 14 amino acids. Looked up from germline, CDR1 is LGHDT and CDR2 is YNNKEL (reference sequence). The CDR3 loop is CASSQDPVAGELFF. The CDR3 coding sequence is TGTGCCAGCAGCCAAGATCCGGTAGCCGGGGAGCTGTTTTTT.

The chain links TRBV29-1 to TRBJ2-4; a possible D gene is TRBD1 (5 bases). The length of the CDR3 is 13 residues. Trimming cost V 6 bases and J 9 bases, with 18 bases left between them. CDR1 SQVTM and CDR2 ANQGSEA come from the germline V gene. CDR3 in DNA: TGCAGCGTCGAGCCCCCAGGGATTGGCATTCAGTACTTC. Translating gives CSVEPPGIGIQYF.